These 6 T cell receptor beta chains were sequenced from one sample in a study of cytomegalovirus exposure and HLA in healthy donors. Clones were sequenced by immunoSEQ multiplex PCR, and TCRdb holds only the in-frame ones, with some missing. The sample shows under 200,000 clones, 86% of them seen only once. Sequencing was carried out using PBMCs. The receptors derive from a woman aged 30 to 39 in good health and CMV-seronegative.

The V call is TRBV30, the J call TRBJ2-3; D possibly corresponds to TRBD1 (7 bases). Trimming stripped 0 bases from V and 6 bases from J, with 19 bases between. CDR3 length: 16 amino acids. Germline V gives CDR1 GTSNPN, CDR2 SVGIG (reference sequence). CDR3 in amino acids: CAWSVLLAGGTDTQYF. The CDR3 nucleotides are TGTGCCTGGAGTGTGTTGTTGGCAGGGGGGACGGATACGCAGTATTTT.

The chain has TRBV11-2 and TRBJ1-3, with 7 bases matching TRBD1. Losses at the gene ends were 5 bases for V and 0 bases for J; bases not matched to a gene: 4. This CDR3 has 15 amino acids. The germline CDR1 and CDR2 sequences are SGHAT and FQNNGV. CDR3 protein: CASSRGPPSGNTIYF. DNA for the CDR3: TGTGCCAGCAGCAGGGGGCCCCCCTCTGGAAACACCATATATTTT.

J is TRBJ1-4 and V is TRBV4-1; 7 nucleotides line up with TRBD1. CDR1 and CDR2 from the germline V gene are MGHRA and YSYEKL. After removal of 1 base from V and 0 bases from J, the junction contained 11 bases not matched to a gene. CDR3 length: 19 residues. CDR3 residues: CASSQGPGTVRSTNEKLFF. In DNA form, the CDR3 reads TGCGCCAGCAGCCAAGGGCCCGGGACAGTACGTTCAACTAATGAAAAACTGTTTTTT.

This clone was counted once. The gene calls are TRBV5-1 and TRBJ2-7; 9 nucleotides align to TRBD1. The V gene's germline CDR1 is SGHRS and CDR2 YFSETQ. Germline trimming cut 1 base from V and 4 bases from J; bases unmatched to any gene: 9. The CDR3 runs to 16 residues. CDR3 coding DNA: TGCGCCAGCAGCTTGAGGGGACAGGGCCCCGAGTACGAGCAGTACTTC. It translates to CASSLRGQGPEYEQYF.

This chain uses TRBV30 with TRBJ2-7; D is undetermined. This CDR3 region has 14 residues. Germline V gene data show CDR1 as GTSNPN and CDR2 as SVGIG (reference sequence). V was shortened by 3 bases and J by 0 bases, with 12 bases between the two germline ends. CDR3 in amino acids: CAWSVQGRSYEQYF. CDR3 DNA sequence: TGTGCCTGGAGCGTACAAGGGCGCTCCTACGAGCAGTACTTC.

This chain uses TRBV6-5 with TRBJ1-6; unclear D gene. The ends were cut back, 6 bases at V and 9 bases at J, with 18 bases in the middle. This CDR3 has 15 amino acids. Germline lookup yields CDR1 MNHEY and CDR2 SVGAGI. The CDR3 region is CASRTTGSGFSPLHF. CDR3 DNA sequence: TGTGCCAGCAGAACGACGGGAAGTGGATTTTCACCCCTCCACTTT.